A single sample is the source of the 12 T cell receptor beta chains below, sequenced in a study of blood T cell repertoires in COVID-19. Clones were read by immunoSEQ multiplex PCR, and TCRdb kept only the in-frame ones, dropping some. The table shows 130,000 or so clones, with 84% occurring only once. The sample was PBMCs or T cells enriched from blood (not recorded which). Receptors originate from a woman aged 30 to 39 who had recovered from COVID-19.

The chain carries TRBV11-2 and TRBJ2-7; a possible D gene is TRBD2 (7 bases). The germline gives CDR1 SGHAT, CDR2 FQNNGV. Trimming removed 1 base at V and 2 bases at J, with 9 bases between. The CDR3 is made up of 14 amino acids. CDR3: CASSLGRGPYEQYF. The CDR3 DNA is TGTGCCAGCAGCTTAGGGCGGGGGCCCTACGAGCAGTACTTC.

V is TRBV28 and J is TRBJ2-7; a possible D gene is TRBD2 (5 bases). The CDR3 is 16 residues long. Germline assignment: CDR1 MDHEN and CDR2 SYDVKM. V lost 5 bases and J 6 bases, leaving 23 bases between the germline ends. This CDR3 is CASSPAETLGNSEQYF. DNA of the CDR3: TGTGCCAGCAGTCCTGCTGAAACACTAGGGAACAGCGAGCAGTACTTC.

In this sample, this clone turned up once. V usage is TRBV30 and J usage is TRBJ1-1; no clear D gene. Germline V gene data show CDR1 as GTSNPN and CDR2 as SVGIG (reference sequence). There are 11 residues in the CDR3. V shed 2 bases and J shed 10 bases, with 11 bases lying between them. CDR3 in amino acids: CAWSREAIAFF. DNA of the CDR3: TGTGCCTGGAGTAGGGAGGCCATAGCTTTCTTT.

The CDR3 protein is CASSSRSTNIQYF. For the CDR3, the DNA is TGTGCCAGCAGTTCACGGTCCACTAACATTCAGTACTTC. The chain joins TRBV28 to TRBJ2-4; D is uncertain. CDR1 is MDHEN, CDR2 SYDVKM, per germline. V was shortened by 4 bases and J by 7 bases, with 11 bases between the two germline ends. The CDR3 is 13 residues long.

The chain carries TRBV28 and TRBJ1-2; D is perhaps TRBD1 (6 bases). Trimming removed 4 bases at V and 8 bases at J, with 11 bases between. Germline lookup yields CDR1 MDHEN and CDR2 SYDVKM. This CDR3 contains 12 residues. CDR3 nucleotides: TGTGCCAGCAGTTCACAGGGCCCAGGCTACACCTTC. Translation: CASSSQGPGYTF.

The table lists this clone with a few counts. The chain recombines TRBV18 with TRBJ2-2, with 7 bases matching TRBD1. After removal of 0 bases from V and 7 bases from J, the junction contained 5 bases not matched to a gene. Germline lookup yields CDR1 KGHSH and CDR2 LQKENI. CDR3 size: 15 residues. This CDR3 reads CASSPPGQTLGELFF. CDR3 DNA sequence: TGTGCCAGCTCACCACCGGGACAGACTCTCGGGGAGCTGTTTTTT.

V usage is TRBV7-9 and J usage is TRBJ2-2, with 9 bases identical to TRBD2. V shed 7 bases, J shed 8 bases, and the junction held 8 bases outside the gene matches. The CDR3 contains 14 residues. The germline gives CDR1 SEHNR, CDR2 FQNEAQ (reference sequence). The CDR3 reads CASTRTSDKGELFF. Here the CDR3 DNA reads TGTGCCAGCACCAGGACTAGCGATAAGGGGGAGCTGTTTTTT.

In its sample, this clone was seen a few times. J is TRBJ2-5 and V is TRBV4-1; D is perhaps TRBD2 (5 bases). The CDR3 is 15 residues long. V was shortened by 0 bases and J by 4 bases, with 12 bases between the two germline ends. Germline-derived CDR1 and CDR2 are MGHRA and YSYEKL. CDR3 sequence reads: CASSQDARAAETQYF. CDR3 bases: TGCGCCAGCAGCCAAGATGCGCGAGCGGCAGAGACCCAGTACTTC.

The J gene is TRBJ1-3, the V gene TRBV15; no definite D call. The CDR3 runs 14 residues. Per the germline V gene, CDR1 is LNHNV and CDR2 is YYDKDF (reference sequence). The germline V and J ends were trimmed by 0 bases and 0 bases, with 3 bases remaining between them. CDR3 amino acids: CATSRDYSGNTIYF. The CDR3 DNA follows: TGTGCCACCAGCAGAGATTACTCTGGAAACACCATATATTTT. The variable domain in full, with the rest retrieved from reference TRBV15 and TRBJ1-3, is DAMVIQNPRYQVTQFGKPVTLSCSQTLNHNVMYWYQQKSSQAPKLLFHYYDKDFNNEADTPDNFQSRRPNTSFCFLDIRSPGLGDTAMYLCATSRDYSGNTIYFGEGSWLTVV.

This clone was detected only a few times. The CDR3 is CASSVQGNEQFF. The DNA for the CDR3 is TGTGCCAGCAGCGTACAGGGGAATGAGCAGTTCTTC. V and J are TRBV2 and TRBJ2-1; TRBD1 matches at 7 bases. The germline CDR1 and CDR2 sequences are SNHLY and FYNNEI. The CDR3 loop spans 12 amino acids. Trimming cost V 6 bases and J 7 bases; bases outside gene matches: 3.

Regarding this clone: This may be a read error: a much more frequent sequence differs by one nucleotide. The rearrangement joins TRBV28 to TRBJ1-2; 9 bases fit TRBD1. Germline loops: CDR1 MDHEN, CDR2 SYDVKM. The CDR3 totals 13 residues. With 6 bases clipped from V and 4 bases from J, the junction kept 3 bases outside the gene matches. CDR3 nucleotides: TGTGCCAGCAGACCGACAGGGGGCTATGGCTACACCTTC. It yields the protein CASRPTGGYGYTF.

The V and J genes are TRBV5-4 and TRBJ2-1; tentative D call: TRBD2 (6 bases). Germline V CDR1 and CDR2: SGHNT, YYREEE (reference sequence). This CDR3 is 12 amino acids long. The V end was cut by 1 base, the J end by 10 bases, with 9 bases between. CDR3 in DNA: TGTGCCAGCAGCTTGCGGGGAGGCGAGCAGTTCTTC. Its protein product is CASSLRGGEQFF.